One and the same sample provided the 24 T cell receptor beta chains below, sequenced in a study of blood T cells in healthy people across ages. The authors ran a second PCR of roughly 6 to 12 cycles using a sample-barcoded 5' primer and a J-beta primer mix. TCRdb ran MiXCR on the 5' RACE reads and lists one entry per CDR3 protein. The sample consists of 1.5 million to 2 million distinct CDR3 sequences, around 50% of them appearing once. Specimen: blood. All receptors come from a woman aged 40 to 55 in good health.

This clonotype was seen a few times. The chain is built from TRBV5-5 and TRBJ2-5; TRBD1 agrees at 10 bases. Looked up from germline, CDR1 is SGHKS and CDR2 is YYEKEE (reference sequence). V dropped 2 bases and J dropped 5; count of bases not matched to a gene: 6. The CDR3 consists of 15 residues. This CDR3 reads CASSFPTGGAETQYF. The CDR3 nucleotides are TGTGCCAGCAGCTTCCCGACAGGGGGCGCGGAGACCCAGTACTTC. Combining the CDR3 with reference TRBV5-5 and TRBJ2-5 gives the whole variable domain DAGVTQSPTHLIKTRGQQVTLRCSPISGHKSVSWYQQVLGQGPQFIFQYYEKEERGRGNFPDRFSARQFPNYSSELNVNALLLGDSALYLCASSFPTGGAETQYFGPGTRLLVL.

This sequence joins TRBV5-1 and TRBJ2-3; 9 bases are a match to TRBD1. Germline V lookup: CDR1 SGHRS, CDR2 YFSETQ. The CDR3 is 14 residues long. V dropped 4 bases and J dropped 5; count of bases not matched to a gene: 5. CDR3 amino acids: CASSRGDRVDTQYF. The CDR3 DNA sequence: TGCGCCAGCAGCCGCGGGGACAGGGTAGATACGCAGTATTTT.

This clonotype was counted between two and nine times. This rearrangement joins TRBV6-5 to TRBJ2-5; 8 positions match TRBD2. The V gene's germline CDR1 is MNHEY and CDR2 SVGAGI. The CDR3 covers 13 residues. J was trimmed by 11 bases and V by 2 bases; bases with no gene match: 7. The CDR3 DNA is TGTGCCAGCAGTTACGAGACTAGCGTTGAGCAGTACTTC. Protein product: CASSYETSVEQYF.

This clonotype turned up a few times. This chain joins TRBV20-1 and TRBJ1-2; D not certain. Looked up from germline, CDR1 is DFQATT and CDR2 is SNEGSKA (reference sequence). This CDR3 is 12 amino acids long. Trimming pared 6 bases from V and 6 bases from J, leaving 14 bases between. The CDR3 nucleotides read TGCAGTGCCTACTCTGGGCTGCATGGCTACACCTTC. Its protein product is CSAYSGLHGYTF.

This clonotype was observed a handful of times. The chain couples TRBV4-1 to TRBJ2-7; possibly TRBD2 for D (6 bases). The CDR3 sequence is 16 residues long. Between the trimmed V and J ends, which lost 0 bases and 3 bases, there was a span of 15 bases. The V gene's germline CDR1 is MGHRA and CDR2 YSYEKL. CDR3 in amino acids: CASSQDVVVRDYEQYF. The CDR3 region has the DNA TGCGCCAGCAGCCAAGATGTAGTGGTGCGGGACTACGAGCAGTACTTC.

V gene TRBV11-1 combines with J gene TRBJ2-1, with D possibly being TRBD2 (5 bases). The V end was cut by 2 bases, the J end by 4 bases, with 21 bases between. CDR3 size: 18 residues. The V gene's germline CDR1 is SGHAT and CDR2 FQDESV (reference sequence). The CDR3 region has the DNA TGTGCCAGCAGCTTAAGGTCCGGCGGGCCCTCGCCTTACAATGAGCAGTTCTTC. Its translation is CASSLRSGGPSPYNEQFF.

In this sample, this clonotype turned up a few times. The CDR3 sequence is CASRPQGLSYEQYF. CDR3 coding DNA: TGTGCCAGCAGACCACAGGGGTTAAGCTACGAGCAGTACTTC. This chain connects TRBV6-2 or TRBV6-3 to TRBJ2-7, with 7 nucleotides matching TRBD1. The CDR3 sequence is 14 residues long. Germline V CDR1 and CDR2: MNHEY, SVGEGT. With 6 bases clipped from V and 3 bases from J, the junction kept 8 bases outside the gene matches.

Worth noting for this clonotype: Sequence at one end of the junction differs from germline and may be a read error. The chain is built from TRBV7-3 and TRBJ2-1, with TRBD1 as a possible D gene (6 bases). In germline, CDR1 is SGHTA, CDR2 FQGTGA. The CDR3 totals 17 residues. This chain's CDR3 is CARSLMSTGSQYNEQFF. The DNA for the CDR3 is TGTGCCAGAAGCTTGATGTCGACAGGCTCTCAGTACAATGAGCAGTTCTTC.

The chain uses TRBV27 and TRBJ1-2; 9 bases fit TRBD1. The CDR3 loop spans 15 amino acids. Germline V gives CDR1 MNHEY, CDR2 SMNVEV (reference sequence). The V and J ends lost 4 bases and 4 bases, in that order; junction bases with no gene match: 7. The CDR3 DNA reads TGTGCCAGCAGTTCCCCGGGACAGGGATTCTATGGCTACACCTTC. Translated, it gives CASSSPGQGFYGYTF.

This clonotype was counted between two and nine times. J is TRBJ2-3 and V is TRBV7-2, with TRBD2 matching over 7 bases. V dropped 1 base and J dropped 9; count of bases not matched to a gene: 10. Germline-derived CDR1 and CDR2 are SGHTA and FQGNSA. The CDR3 contains 15 residues. The DNA of the CDR3 is TGTGCCAGCAGCTTAGAAGGGACTACAAAAGGGACGCAGTATTTT. Its protein product is CASSLEGTTKGTQYF.

The V gene is TRBV4-3, the J gene TRBJ1-2, with D possibly TRBD1 on 6 matching bases. The V end lost 4 bases, the J end lost 7 bases, and 16 bases lay between the germline ends. Germline-derived CDR1 and CDR2 are LGHNA and YSLEER. The CDR3 consists of 14 residues. CDR3 sequence reads: CASSLLAGGAGYTF. The CDR3 DNA sequence: TGCGCCAGCAGCCTGCTAGCGGGGGGCGCTGGCTACACCTTC.

This chain connects TRBV29-1 to TRBJ2-1; TRBD2 matches 7 bases. The CDR3 spans 15 residues. Trimming took 1 base from V and 5 from J; bases not matched to a gene: 8. CDR1 is SQVTM, CDR2 ANQGSEA, per germline. CDR3 DNA: TGCAGCGTTGAAGGGGCGGGGGATATTCACAATGAGCAGTTCTTC. This codes for CSVEGAGDIHNEQFF.

The chain links TRBV27 to TRBJ1-5; D may be TRBD1 (5 bases). This CDR3 comprises 13 residues. Germline loops: CDR1 MNHEY, CDR2 SMNVEV (reference sequence). V dropped 3 bases and J dropped 10 bases, with 13 bases sitting between them. The CDR3 DNA reads TGTGCCAGCAGTTTTGGTGGGGCGATACCCCAGCATTTT. It encodes CASSFGGAIPQHF.

The CDR3 bases are TGTGCCAGCAGTGCTTCCGGGACCTACGAGCAGTACTTC. This translates into CASSASGTYEQYF. This chain connects TRBV6-6 to TRBJ2-7, with a weak D call TRBD2 (5 bases). Germline CDR1 MNHNY, CDR2 SVGAGI (reference sequence). The CDR3 spans 13 residues. Trimming shortened V by 5 bases and J by 2 bases, and 10 bases separated the two germline ends.

This chain joins TRBV27 and TRBJ1-2; 7 nucleotides line up with TRBD1. The junction had 3 bases not matched to a gene; V was cut back by 4 bases and J by 10 bases. This CDR3 spans 11 amino acids. CDR1 and CDR2 (germline): MNHEY, SMNVEV (reference sequence). CDR3 loop: CASSSRGLYTF. The CDR3 DNA is TGTGCCAGCAGTTCTAGGGGGCTCTACACCTTC.

V gene TRBV7-2 combines with J gene TRBJ2-7; 10 nucleotides agree with TRBD2. Trimming cost V 4 bases and J 2 bases; bases outside gene matches: 11. CDR3 size: 17 residues. Per germline, CDR1 SGHTA and CDR2 FQGNSA. Here the CDR3 DNA reads TGTGCCAGCAGCTCACGGGCTAGCGGGGGAGGTACCTACGAGCAGTACTTC. Translating gives CASSSRASGGGTYEQYF.

The V call is TRBV6-2 or TRBV6-3, the J call TRBJ2-1, with 7 bases aligning to TRBD2. The junction had 9 bases not matched to a gene; V was cut back by 5 bases and J by 11 bases. The CDR3 has 13 residues. Germline CDR1 reads MNHEY; CDR2 reads SVGEGT. The CDR3 loop is CASSATSALKQFF. Here the CDR3 DNA reads TGTGCCAGCAGTGCCACTAGCGCCCTAAAGCAGTTCTTC.

The chain recombines TRBV7-2 with TRBJ2-7; D may be TRBD1 (6 bases). In germline, CDR1 is SGHTA, CDR2 FQGNSA. The CDR3 totals 15 residues. V lost 2 bases and J lost 0, with 11 bases in between. The CDR3 region has the DNA TGTGCCAGCAGCTTATATGTAGGGGGCTCCTACGAGCAGTACTTC. Protein sequence: CASSLYVGGSYEQYF.

The V gene is TRBV6-2 or TRBV6-3, the J gene TRBJ2-7; 9 bases fit TRBD2. CDR1 MNHEY and CDR2 SVGEGT come from the germline V gene. The CDR3 extends over 18 amino acids. The V segment lost 0 bases and the J segment 1 base; nucleotides outside the gene matches: 10. DNA for the CDR3: TGTGCCAGCAGTTACTCGCTATTAGCGGGGGACCTATCCTACGAGCAGTACTTC. Translating gives CASSYSLLAGDLSYEQYF.

Points on this clonotype: It may be a read error: a sequence one base away is much more abundant. The J gene is TRBJ2-5, the V gene TRBV7-3; 7 bases are shared with TRBD1. The germline CDR1 and CDR2 sequences are SGHTA and FQGTGA. The CDR3 has 13 amino acids. V was pared by 5 bases and J by 2 bases, with 2 bases of the junction left unmatched. The CDR3 nucleotides read TGTGCCAGCAGCAAGGGACAGCAAGAGACCCAGTACTTC. The encoded protein is CASSKGQQETQYF.

This clonotype showed up just once. The chain combines TRBV7-2 with TRBJ2-4; 10 bases are shared with TRBD1. The V segment lost 5 bases and the J segment 2 bases; nucleotides outside the gene matches: 15. CDR1 is SGHTA, CDR2 FQGNSA, per germline. The CDR3 spans 19 residues. In DNA, the CDR3 is TGTGCCAGCAGCCCCAAGGGACGACAGGGGGCAGGGTCCAAAAACATTCAGTACTTC. As protein: CASSPKGRQGAGSKNIQYF.

The rearrangement links TRBV4-3 to TRBJ2-5; D might be TRBD2 (5 bases). The CDR3 is 14 amino acids. The germline V gene has CDR1 LGHNA and CDR2 YSLEER. Trimming took off 4 bases at V and 11 bases at J, with 20 bases between the two ends. The CDR3 DNA follows: TGCGCCAGCAGCCGAGATGTTGGGCGTAGGGAGCAGTACTTC. This translates into CASSRDVGRREQYF.

The chain employs TRBV12-3 or TRBV12-4 and TRBJ1-2, with 8 nucleotides matching TRBD1. V shed 7 bases, J shed 0 bases, and the junction held 7 bases outside the gene matches. The CDR3 extends over 15 amino acids. The chain's CDR3 is CASKPDRGPNYGYTF. Here the CDR3 DNA reads TGTGCCAGCAAACCCGACAGGGGACCTAACTATGGCTACACCTTC.

The chain employs TRBV6-6 and TRBJ2-1, with unresolved D. V shed 1 base and J shed 8 bases, with 9 bases lying between them. Germline assignment: CDR1 MNHNY and CDR2 SVGAGI (reference sequence). The CDR3 spans 13 residues. The CDR3 sequence: CASSYLMGYEQFF. DNA of the CDR3: TGTGCCAGCAGTTACTTGATGGGCTATGAGCAGTTCTTC.